This is a list of T cell receptor beta chains from one sample in a study of Ad26.COV2.S vaccination and SARS-CoV-2 variants. Only in-frame clones appear in the TCRdb table, and some are missing; sequencing was by immunoSEQ multiplex PCR. Of around 380,000 clones in the sample, 70% to 90% were seen once. The sample consisted of peripheral blood, taken in a trial of Ad26.COV2.S vaccine versus placebo. The receptors shown here come from a person aged 18-60 years who received the Ad26.COV2.S COVID-19 vaccine or a placebo. Both conserved end residues are part of each CDR3. D genes are given only for firm matches. Size is omitted from some rows. Given values are once, few, many or a class for expanded clones.

>-|TRBD1|TRBV7-9|TRBJ1-2
CASSSSTGGNYGYTF
TGTGCCAGCAGCTCTAGTACAGGGGGCAACTATGGCTACACCTTC
>-|-|TRBV5-4|TRBJ1-2
CASSRDRDYGYTF
TGTGCCAGCAGCCGTGATCGGGACTATGGCTACACCTTC
>-|-|TRBV18|TRBJ2-3
CASSVDAVRTDTQYF
TGTGCCAGCTCGGTCGATGCGGTACGCACAGATACGCAGTATTTT
>-|TRBD1|TRBV3-1/TRBV3-2|TRBJ1-4
CASSLDRGREKLFF
TGTGCCAGCAGCCTGGACAGGGGGCGCGAAAAACTGTTTTTT
>once|-|TRBV4-1|TRBJ2-7
CASSHGDFSYEQYF
TGCGCCAGCAGCCATGGGGACTTCTCCTACGAGCAGTACTTC
>few|TRBD1|TRBV19|TRBJ2-7
CASSLRTGGYEQYF
TGTGCCAGTAGCCTTAGGACAGGGGGTTACGAGCAGTACTTC
>few|-|TRBV2|TRBJ2-7
CASSERVSSYEQYF
TGTGCCAGCAGTGAACGTGTTAGCTCCTACGAGCAGTACTTC
>-|TRBD1|TRBV5-1|TRBJ2-1
CASRSSSYRDRAYNEQFF
TGCGCCAGCAGGTCATCTTCCTATCGGGACAGGGCTTACAATGAGCAGTTCTTC
>-|-|TRBV27|TRBJ2-7
CASSLDGAYEQYF
TGTGCCAGCAGTTTAGATGGGGCGTACGAGCAGTACTTC
>once|-|TRBV12-3/TRBV12-4|TRBJ2-1
CASLDGVNEQFF
TGTGCCAGCCTCGATGGGGTTAATGAGCAGTTCTTC
>-|TRBD1|TRBV7-2|TRBJ1-1
CASGGGIRAFF
TGTGCCAGCGGAGGGGGCATCCGGGCTTTCTTT
>-|-|TRBV15|TRBJ1-3
CATSRDFPHTTSGNTIYF
TGTGCCACCAGCAGAGATTTTCCCCACACCACCTCTGGAAACACCATATATTTT
>-|-|TRBV7-9|TRBJ1-1
CASSQVSTEAFF
TGTGCCAGCAGCCAAGTGAGCACTGAAGCTTTCTTT
>-|-|TRBV7-9|TRBJ1-1
CASSFEGFNTEAFF
TGTGCCAGCAGCTTTGAAGGCTTTAACACTGAAGCTTTCTTT
>-|TRBD1|TRBV4-3|TRBJ1-3
CASSQDRTLGNTIYF
TGCGCCAGCAGCCAGGACAGGACTCTGGGAAACACCATATATTTT
>-|-|TRBV5-5|TRBJ1-2
CASSLGGSSGYTF
TGTGCCAGCAGCTTGGGAGGGTCTAGCGGCTACACCTTC
>-|TRBD1|TRBV30|TRBJ1-1
CAWIRQGTGTEAFF
TGTGCCTGGATTCGACAGGGGACGGGCACTGAAGCTTTCTTT
>-|TRBD2|TRBV19|TRBJ2-3
CASSGAGGLGDTQYF
TGTGCCAGTAGTGGTGCGGGGGGGCTAGGAGATACGCAGTATTTT
>-|-|TRBV6-4|TRBJ2-7
CASTARWVTYEQYF
TGTGCCAGCACCGCCAGGTGGGTAACCTACGAGCAGTACTTC
>-|-|TRBV4-1|TRBJ2-7
CASSPAPAGAWGSYEQYF
TGCGCCAGCAGCCCCGCCCCGGCGGGGGCTTGGGGCTCCTACGAGCAGTACTTC
>-|-|TRBV5-4|TRBJ2-7
CASSRDSLSSYEQYF
TGTGCCAGCAGCCGGGACTCCCTCAGCTCCTACGAGCAGTACTTC
>-|-|TRBV6-7|TRBJ2-7
CASSYTQRHYPYEQYF
TGTGCCAGCAGTTATACCCAACGACACTACCCCTACGAGCAGTACTTC
>once|-|TRBV7-9|TRBJ2-1
CASSMEYEGYNEQFF
TGTGCCAGCAGCATGGAGTACGAGGGCTACAATGAGCAGTTCTTC
>-|-|TRBV11-2|TRBJ2-7
CASSLNSYEQYF
TGTGCCAGCAGCCTAAATTCCTACGAGCAGTACTTC
>-|TRBD1|TRBV5-1|TRBJ2-1
CASGGGTGIEQFF
TGCGCCAGCGGGGGAGGGACAGGGATTGAGCAGTTCTTC
>-|-|TRBV11-1|TRBJ1-5
CASSLGREEPQHF
TGTGCCAGCAGCTTGGGGCGGGAGGAGCCCCAGCATTTT